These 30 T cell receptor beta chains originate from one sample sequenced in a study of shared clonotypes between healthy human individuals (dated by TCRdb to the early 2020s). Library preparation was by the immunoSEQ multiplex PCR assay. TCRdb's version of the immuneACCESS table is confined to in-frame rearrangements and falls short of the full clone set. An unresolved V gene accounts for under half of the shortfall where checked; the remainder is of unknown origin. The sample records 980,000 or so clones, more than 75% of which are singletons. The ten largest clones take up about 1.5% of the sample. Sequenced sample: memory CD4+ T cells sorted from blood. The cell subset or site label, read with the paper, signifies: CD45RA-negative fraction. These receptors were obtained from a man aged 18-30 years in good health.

The CDR3 loop reads CAWSEGLGNTIYF. In DNA, the CDR3 is TGTGCCTGGAGTGAAGGGCTCGGAAACACCATATATTTT. This chain joins TRBV30 and TRBJ1-3; D unclear. Germline V gene sequence: CDR1 GTSNPN, CDR2 SVGIG (reference sequence). The length of the CDR3 is 13 residues. V was clipped by 1 base and J by 4 bases, with 8 bases between them.

The CDR3 sequence is CASSPISALEAFF. The CDR3 nucleotides read TGTGCCAGCAGTCCCATCTCCGCCCTTGAAGCTTTCTTT. V usage is TRBV6-5 and J usage is TRBJ1-1, with D unresolved. The ends were cut back, 5 bases at V and 7 bases at J, with 14 bases in the middle. Germline CDR1 MNHEY, CDR2 SVGAGI. CDR3 length: 13 amino acids.

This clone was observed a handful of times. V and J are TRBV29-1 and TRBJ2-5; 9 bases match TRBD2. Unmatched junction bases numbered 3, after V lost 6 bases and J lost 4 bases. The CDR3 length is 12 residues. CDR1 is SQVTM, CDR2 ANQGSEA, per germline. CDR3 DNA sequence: TGCAGCGTCGGACTAGCGTCAGAGACCCAGTACTTC. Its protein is CSVGLASETQYF.

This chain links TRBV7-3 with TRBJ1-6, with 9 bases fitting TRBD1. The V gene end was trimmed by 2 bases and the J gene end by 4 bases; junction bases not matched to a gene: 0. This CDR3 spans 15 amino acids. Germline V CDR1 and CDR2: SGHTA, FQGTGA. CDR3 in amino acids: CASSLGTGYNSPLHF. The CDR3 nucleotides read TGTGCCAGCAGCTTAGGGACAGGGTATAATTCACCCCTCCACTTT. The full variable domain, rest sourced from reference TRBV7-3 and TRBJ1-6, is GAGVSQTPSNKVTEKGKYVELRCDPISGHTALYWYRQSLGQGPEFLIYFQGTGAADDSGLPNDRFFAVRPEGSVSTLKIQRTERGDSAVYLCASSLGTGYNSPLHFGNGTRLTVT.

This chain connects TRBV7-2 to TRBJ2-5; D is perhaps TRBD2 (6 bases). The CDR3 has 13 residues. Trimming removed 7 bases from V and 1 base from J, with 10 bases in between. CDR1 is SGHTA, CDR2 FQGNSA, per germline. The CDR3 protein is CASTRGSQETQYF. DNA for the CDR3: TGTGCCAGCACTCGGGGGTCCCAAGAGACCCAGTACTTC.

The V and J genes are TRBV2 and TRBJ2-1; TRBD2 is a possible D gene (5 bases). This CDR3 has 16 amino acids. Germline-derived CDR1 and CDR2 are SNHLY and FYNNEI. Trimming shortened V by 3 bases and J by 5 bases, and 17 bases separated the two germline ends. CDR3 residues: CASSEAYSAVDNEQFF. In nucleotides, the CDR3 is TGTGCCAGCAGTGAGGCATATTCAGCGGTTGACAATGAGCAGTTCTTC.

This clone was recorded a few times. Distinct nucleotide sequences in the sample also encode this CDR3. CDR3 sequence: CAISDGGNQPQHF. CDR3 nucleotides: TGTGCCATCAGTGACGGGGGAAATCAGCCCCAGCATTTT. The chain joins TRBV10-3 to TRBJ1-5; weak D call: TRBD1 (5 bases). V shed 3 bases and J shed 4 bases, with 7 bases lying between them. The V gene's germline CDR1 is ENHRY and CDR2 SYGVKD. CDR3 length equals 13 residues.

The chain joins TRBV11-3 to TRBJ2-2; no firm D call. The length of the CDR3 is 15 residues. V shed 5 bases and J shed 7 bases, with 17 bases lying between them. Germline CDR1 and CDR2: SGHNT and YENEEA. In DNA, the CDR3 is TGTGCCAGCAGCCCAAGCCCAGTTATAGGCGGGGAGCTGTTTTTT. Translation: CASSPSPVIGGELFF.

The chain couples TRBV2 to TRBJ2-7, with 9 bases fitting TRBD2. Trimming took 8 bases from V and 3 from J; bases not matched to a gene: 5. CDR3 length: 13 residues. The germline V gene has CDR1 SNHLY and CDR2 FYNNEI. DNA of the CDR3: TGTGCCAGCCGGGCTAGCGGGGACTACGAGCAGTACTTC. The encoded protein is CASRASGDYEQYF. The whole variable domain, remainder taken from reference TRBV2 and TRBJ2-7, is EPEVTQTPSHQVTQMGQEVILRCVPISNHLYFYWYRQILGQKVEFLVSFYNNEISEKSEIFDDQFSVERPDGSNFTLKIRSTKLEDSAMYFCASRASGDYEQYFGPGTRLTVT.

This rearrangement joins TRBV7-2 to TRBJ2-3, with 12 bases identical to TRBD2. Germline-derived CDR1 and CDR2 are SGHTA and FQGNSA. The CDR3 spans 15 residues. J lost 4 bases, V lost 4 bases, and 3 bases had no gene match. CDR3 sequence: CASSSSGRAADTQYF. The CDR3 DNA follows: TGTGCCAGCAGCTCTAGCGGGAGGGCCGCAGATACGCAGTATTTT.

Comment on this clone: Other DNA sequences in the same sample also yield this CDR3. The CDR3: CASSPRTSGGTDTQYF. CDR3 bases: TGCGCCAGCAGCCCTAGGACTAGCGGGGGGACAGATACGCAGTATTTT. The chain couples TRBV5-1 to TRBJ2-3; 14 positions agree with TRBD2. Looked up from germline, CDR1 is SGHRS and CDR2 is YFSETQ. The V segment lost 4 bases and the J segment 3 bases; nucleotides outside the gene matches: 4. CDR3 length equals 16 residues.

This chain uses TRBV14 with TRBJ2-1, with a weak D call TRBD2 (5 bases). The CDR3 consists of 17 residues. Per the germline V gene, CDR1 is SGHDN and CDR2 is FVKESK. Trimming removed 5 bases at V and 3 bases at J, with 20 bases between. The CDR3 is CASSGWRPGLGYNEQFF. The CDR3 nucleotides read TGTGCCAGCAGCGGATGGAGGCCCGGGCTGGGCTACAATGAGCAGTTCTTC.

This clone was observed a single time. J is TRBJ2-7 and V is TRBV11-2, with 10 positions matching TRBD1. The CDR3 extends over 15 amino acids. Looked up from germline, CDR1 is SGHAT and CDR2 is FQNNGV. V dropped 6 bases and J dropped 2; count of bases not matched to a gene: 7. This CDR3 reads CASRVPGQGTYEQYF. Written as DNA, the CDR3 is TGTGCCAGCAGAGTCCCGGGACAGGGGACCTACGAGCAGTACTTC. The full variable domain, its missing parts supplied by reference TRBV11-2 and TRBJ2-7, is EAGVAQSPRYKIIEKRQSVAFWCNPISGHATLYWYQQILGQGPKLLIQFQNNGVVDDSQLPKDRFSAERLKGVDSTLKIQPAKLEDSAVYLCASRVPGQGTYEQYFGPGTRLTVT.

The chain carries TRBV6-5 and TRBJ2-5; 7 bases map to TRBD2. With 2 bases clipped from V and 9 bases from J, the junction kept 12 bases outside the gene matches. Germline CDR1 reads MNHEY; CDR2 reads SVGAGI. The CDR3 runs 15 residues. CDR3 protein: CASSYSPGPRGAQYF. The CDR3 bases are TGTGCCAGCAGTTACAGCCCCGGTCCTCGGGGGGCCCAGTACTTC.

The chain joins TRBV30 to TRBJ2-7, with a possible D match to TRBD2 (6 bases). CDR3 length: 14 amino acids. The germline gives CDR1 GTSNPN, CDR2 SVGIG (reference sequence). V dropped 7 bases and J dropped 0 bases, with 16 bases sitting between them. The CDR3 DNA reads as TGTGCCTCTTCATCCGGGACTTTCTCCTACGAGCAGTACTTC. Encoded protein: CASSSGTFSYEQYF.

The CDR3: CASSQDGGGGIYEQYF. The CDR3, as DNA: TGTGCCAGCAGCCAAGACGGTGGGGGAGGGATCTACGAGCAGTACTTC. The chain links TRBV4-2 to TRBJ2-7; 7 positions agree with TRBD2. The CDR3 sequence is 16 residues long. The V segment lost 0 bases and the J segment 3 bases; nucleotides outside the gene matches: 8. Germline CDR1 is LGHNA and CDR2 is YNFKEQ.

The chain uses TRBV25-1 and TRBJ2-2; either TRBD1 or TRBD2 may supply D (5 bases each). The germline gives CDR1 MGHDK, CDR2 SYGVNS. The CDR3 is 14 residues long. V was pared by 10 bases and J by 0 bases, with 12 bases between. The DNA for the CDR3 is TGTGCCACCAGACGGGGCCCGAACACCGGGGAGCTGTTTTTT. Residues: CATRRGPNTGELFF.

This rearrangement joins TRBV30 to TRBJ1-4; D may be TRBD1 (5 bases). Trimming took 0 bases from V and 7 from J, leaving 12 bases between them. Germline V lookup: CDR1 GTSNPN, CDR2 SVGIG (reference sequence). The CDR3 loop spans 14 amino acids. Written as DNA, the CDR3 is TGTGCCTGGAGTGTAGGGGCCGGGGGTGAAAAACTGTTTTTT. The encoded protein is CAWSVGAGGEKLFF.

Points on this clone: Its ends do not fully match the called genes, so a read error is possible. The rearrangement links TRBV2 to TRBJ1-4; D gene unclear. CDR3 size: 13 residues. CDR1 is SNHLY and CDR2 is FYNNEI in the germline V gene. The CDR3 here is CASREASLGGLFF. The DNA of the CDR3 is TGTGCCAGCAGAGAAGCGTCCCTGGGCGGACTGTTTTTT.

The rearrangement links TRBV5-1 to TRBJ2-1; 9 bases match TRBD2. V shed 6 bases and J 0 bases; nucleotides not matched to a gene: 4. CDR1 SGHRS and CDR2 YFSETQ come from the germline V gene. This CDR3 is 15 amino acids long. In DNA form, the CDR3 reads TGCGCCAGCAATAGCGGGGGAAACTCCTACAATGAGCAGTTCTTC. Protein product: CASNSGGNSYNEQFF.

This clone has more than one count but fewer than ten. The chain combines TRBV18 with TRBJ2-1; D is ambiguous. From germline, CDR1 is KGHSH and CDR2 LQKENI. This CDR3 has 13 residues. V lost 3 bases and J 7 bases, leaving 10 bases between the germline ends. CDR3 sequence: CASSPRVRNEQFF. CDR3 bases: TGTGCCAGCTCACCGCGCGTTAGGAATGAGCAGTTCTTC.

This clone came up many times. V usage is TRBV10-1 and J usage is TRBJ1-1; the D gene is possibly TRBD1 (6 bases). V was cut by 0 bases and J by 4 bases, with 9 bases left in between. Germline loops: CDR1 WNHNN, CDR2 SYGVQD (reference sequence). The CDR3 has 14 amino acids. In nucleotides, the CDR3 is TGCGCCAGCAGTGAGTCATCAGGGGTCACTGAAGCTTTCTTT. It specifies CASSESSGVTEAFF.

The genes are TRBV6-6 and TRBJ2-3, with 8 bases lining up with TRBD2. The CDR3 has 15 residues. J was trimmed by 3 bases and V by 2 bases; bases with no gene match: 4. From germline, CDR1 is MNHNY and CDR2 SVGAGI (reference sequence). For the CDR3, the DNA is TGTGCCAGCAGTTACGGAGGGACTAGGACAGATACGCAGTATTTT. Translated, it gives CASSYGGTRTDTQYF.

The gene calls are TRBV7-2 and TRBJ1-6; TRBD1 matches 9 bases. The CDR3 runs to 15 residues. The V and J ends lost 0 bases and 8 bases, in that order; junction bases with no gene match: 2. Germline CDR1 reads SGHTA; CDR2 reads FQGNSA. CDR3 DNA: TGTGCCAGCAGCTTAGCGACAGGGGGAGATTCACCCCTCCACTTT. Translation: CASSLATGGDSPLHF.

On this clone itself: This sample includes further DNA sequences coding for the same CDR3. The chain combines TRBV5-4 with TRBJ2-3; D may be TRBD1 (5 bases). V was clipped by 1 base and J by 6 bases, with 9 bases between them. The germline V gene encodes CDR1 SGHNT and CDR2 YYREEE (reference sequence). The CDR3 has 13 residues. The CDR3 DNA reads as TGTGCCAGCAGCTTGCAGGGCCCGGATACGCAGTATTTT. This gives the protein CASSLQGPDTQYF.

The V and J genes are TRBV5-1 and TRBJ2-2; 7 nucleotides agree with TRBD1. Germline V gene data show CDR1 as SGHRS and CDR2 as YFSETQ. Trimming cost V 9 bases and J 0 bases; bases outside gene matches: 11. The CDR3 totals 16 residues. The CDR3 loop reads CATSTPQGANTGELFF. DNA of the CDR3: TGCGCCACCTCGACTCCCCAGGGGGCGAACACCGGGGAGCTGTTTTTT.

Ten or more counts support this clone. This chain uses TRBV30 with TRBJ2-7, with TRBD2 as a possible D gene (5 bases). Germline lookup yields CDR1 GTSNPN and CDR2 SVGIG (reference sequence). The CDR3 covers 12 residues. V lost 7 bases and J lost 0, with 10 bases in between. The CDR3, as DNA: TGTGCCTTTGCCGGGAACTCCTACGAGCAGTACTTC. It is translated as CAFAGNSYEQYF. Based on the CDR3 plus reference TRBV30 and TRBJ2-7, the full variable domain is SQTIHQWPATLVQPVGSPLSLECTVEGTSNPNLYWYRQAAGRGLQLLFYSVGIGQISSEVPQNLSASRPQDRQFILSSKKLLLSDSGFYLCAFAGNSYEQYFGPGTRLTVT.

Here the CDR3 DNA reads TGTGCCAGCAGTCCGCCTAGCGGGACCTACGAGCAGTACTTC. Its protein product is CASSPPSGTYEQYF. The rearrangement uses TRBV28 and TRBJ2-7, with 9 nucleotides matching TRBD2. J was trimmed by 2 bases and V by 5 bases; bases with no gene match: 4. The CDR3 is 14 residues long. The germline V gene has CDR1 MDHEN and CDR2 SYDVKM.

For the CDR3, the DNA is TGTGCCAGCAGCCTACAGACGCGGGGAGATTCACCCCTCCACTTT. Its translation: CASSLQTRGDSPLHF. The chain is built from TRBV5-4 and TRBJ1-6; D ambiguous. CDR1 is SGHNT, CDR2 YYREEE, per germline (reference sequence). The CDR3 extends over 15 amino acids. Trimming took 4 bases from V and 8 from J, leaving 16 bases between them.

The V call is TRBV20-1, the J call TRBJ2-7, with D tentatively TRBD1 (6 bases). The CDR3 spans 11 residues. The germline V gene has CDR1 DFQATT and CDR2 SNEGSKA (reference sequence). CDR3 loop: CSGKGVYEQYF. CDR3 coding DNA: TGCAGCGGGAAGGGGGTTTACGAGCAGTACTTC.